These 14 T cell receptor beta chains came from one sample sequenced in a study of blood T cell repertoires in COVID-19. Libraries were prepared by immunoSEQ multiplex PCR; TCRdb keeps only in-frame clonotypes and omits some of them. Among over 100,000 clones listed, about 80% were seen once. The sequenced sample consisted of peripheral blood. These receptors were obtained from a woman between 45 and 65 years old with acute or convalescent COVID-19.

This clone was seen a few times. The chain links TRBV9 to TRBJ1-6; the match to TRBD1 covers 7 bases. J was trimmed by 1 base and V by 2 bases; bases with no gene match: 6. CDR3 length: 17 amino acids. Germline lookup yields CDR1 SGDLS and CDR2 YYNGEE. The CDR3 region is CASSVAQGRSYNSPLHF. The CDR3 nucleotides read TGTGCCAGCAGCGTGGCACAGGGGAGGTCCTATAATTCACCCCTCCACTTT.

This chain uses TRBV19 with TRBJ2-7; D is perhaps TRBD2 (5 bases). V lost 5 bases to trimming and J lost 3 bases, with 11 bases between them. The CDR3 totals 13 residues. Looked up from germline, CDR1 is LNHDA and CDR2 is SQIVND (reference sequence). The CDR3 sequence is CASSLSRDYEQYF. The CDR3 DNA is TGTGCCAGTAGTCTTAGCCGGGACTACGAGCAGTACTTC.

The chain couples TRBV12-3 or TRBV12-4 to TRBJ1-2, with D hard to call. This CDR3 spans 12 amino acids. Trimming took off 3 bases at V and 4 bases at J, with 6 bases between the two ends. CDR3: CASSLGSYGYTF. CDR3 DNA sequence: TGTGCCAGCAGTTTGGGCAGCTATGGCTACACCTTC.

The chain combines TRBV2 with TRBJ1-2; 7 nucleotides match TRBD1. V gave up 4 bases and J gave up 2 bases; unmatched junction bases: 4. CDR1 SNHLY and CDR2 FYNNEI come from the germline V gene. The CDR3 covers 14 residues. This CDR3 reads CASSVETGNYGYTF. The CDR3 coding sequence is TGTGCCAGCAGTGTTGAGACAGGGAACTATGGCTACACCTTC.

This clone occurred once. This chain joins TRBV6-5 and TRBJ2-2; 7 bases fit TRBD1. This CDR3 spans 16 amino acids. J gave up 3 bases and V 4 bases, and 8 bases lay outside the gene matches. Per germline, CDR1 MNHEY and CDR2 SVGAGI. The CDR3 bases are TGTGCCAGCAGTTTCGACAGGGATATGGACACCGGGGAGCTGTTTTTT. It specifies CASSFDRDMDTGELFF.

The chain combines TRBV6-5 with TRBJ1-4; possible D gene TRBD1, 5 bases. Trimming removed 6 bases at V and 2 bases at J, with 13 bases between. This CDR3 has 15 amino acids. CDR1 and CDR2 (germline): MNHEY, SVGAGI. The CDR3 DNA reads as TGTGCCAGCAGGAGGACACCCCGCACTAATGAAAAACTGTTTTTT. Protein sequence: CASRRTPRTNEKLFF.

This rearrangement joins TRBV6-1 to TRBJ1-6; D gene ambiguous. The length of the CDR3 is 16 residues. V lost 3 bases and J 11 bases, leaving 20 bases between the germline ends. In germline, CDR1 is MNHNS, CDR2 SASEGT. The CDR3 loop is CASSDYSRLGFPPLHF. Here the CDR3 DNA reads TGTGCCAGCAGTGATTACTCCCGTTTGGGCTTTCCACCCCTCCACTTT.

The chain carries TRBV10-3 and TRBJ1-2; no definite D call. V shed 6 bases and J shed 4 bases, with 12 bases lying between them. Germline V gene data show CDR1 as ENHRY and CDR2 as SYGVKD. This CDR3 region has 13 residues. The CDR3 bases are TGTGCCATCAGGGACTCTCAGAGCTATGGCTACACCTTC. The encoded protein is CAIRDSQSYGYTF.

This CDR3 reads CASGRDASRYGYTF. CDR3 nucleotides: TGCGCCAGCGGGAGGGACGCCTCACGGTATGGCTACACCTTC. This chain links TRBV5-1 with TRBJ1-2, with D perhaps TRBD1 (5 bases). CDR1 and CDR2 (germline): SGHRS, YFSETQ. There are 14 residues in the CDR3. Trimming removed 7 bases from V and 5 bases from J, with 18 bases in between.

This chain uses TRBV15 with TRBJ2-2, with a weak D call TRBD1 (5 bases). The V gene lost 1 base and the J gene lost 5 bases, with 14 bases spanning the gap. The CDR3 runs to 16 residues. Germline CDR1 reads LNHNV; CDR2 reads YYDKDF (reference sequence). The chain's CDR3 is CATSRGGAGRTGELFF. CDR3 nucleotides: TGTGCCACCAGCAGAGGTGGGGCAGGTCGGACCGGGGAGCTGTTTTTT.

The rearrangement joins TRBV7-8 to TRBJ2-5; a possible D gene is TRBD2 (6 bases). The CDR3 is 17 amino acids. The germline V and J ends were trimmed by 5 bases and 2 bases, with 21 bases remaining between them. Germline loops: CDR1 SGHVS, CDR2 FQNEAQ. Here the CDR3 DNA reads TGTGCCAGCAGCCGCCTGGGAAGGGACTTGAGGCAAGAGACCCAGTACTTC. It specifies CASSRLGRDLRQETQYF.

CDR3 nucleotide sequence: TGTGCCTGGAGTGGCCTAGCGGGGGGTGGGGCAGATACGCAGTATTTT. Encoded protein: CAWSGLAGGGADTQYF. The chain is built from TRBV30 and TRBJ2-3; 11 nucleotides align to TRBD2. CDR3 length equals 16 residues. The V gene's germline CDR1 is GTSNPN and CDR2 SVGIG (reference sequence). J gave up 4 bases and V 1 base, and 7 bases lay outside the gene matches. Together with reference TRBV30 and TRBJ2-3, the CDR3 gives the full variable domain: SQTIHQWPATLVQPVGSPLSLECTVEGTSNPNLYWYRQAAGRGLQLLFYSVGIGQISSEVPQNLSASRPQDRQFILSSKKLLLSDSGFYLCAWSGLAGGGADTQYFGPGTRLTVL.

This chain uses TRBV12-3 or TRBV12-4 with TRBJ1-1, with D maybe TRBD1 (6 bases). The germline V and J ends were trimmed by 6 bases and 3 bases, with 11 bases remaining between them. CDR3 length equals 13 residues. For the CDR3, the DNA is TGTGCCAGCAGAACAGGACAGTACACTGAAGCTTTCTTT. Its protein product is CASRTGQYTEAFF.

The V gene is TRBV3-1 (or the pseudogene TRBV3-2), the J gene TRBJ1-3; 7 nucleotides match TRBD1. The CDR3 spans 16 residues. The V and J ends lost 2 bases and 3 bases, in that order; junction bases with no gene match: 7. Germline values: CDR1 LGHDT, CDR2 YNNKEL (reference sequence). CDR3 nucleotide sequence: TGTGCCAGCAGCCAAAGTGGAGGGGGCTTTGGAAACACCATATATTTT. It encodes CASSQSGGGFGNTIYF.